This TCR beta chain was sequenced in a study of blood T cell repertoires in COVID-19. The CDR3 sequence is 17 residues long. Looked up from germline, CDR1 is LNHDA and CDR2 is SQIVND (reference sequence). The V segment lost 4 bases and the J segment 1 base; nucleotides outside the gene matches: 7. Clones were read by immunoSEQ multiplex PCR, and TCRdb kept only the in-frame ones, dropping some. Of around 190,000 clones in the sample, around 76% were seen once. Sequenced: peripheral blood. The gene calls are TRBV19 and TRBJ2-6; TRBD2 aligns across 7 bases. The receptor was isolated from a woman aged 55-70 years with COVID-19, enrolled during active disease. DNA for the CDR3: TGTGCCAGTAGTAGGGTAGGAGCGGGGTCTGGGGCCAACGTCCTGACTTTC. Amino acids: CASSRVGAGSGANVLTF.